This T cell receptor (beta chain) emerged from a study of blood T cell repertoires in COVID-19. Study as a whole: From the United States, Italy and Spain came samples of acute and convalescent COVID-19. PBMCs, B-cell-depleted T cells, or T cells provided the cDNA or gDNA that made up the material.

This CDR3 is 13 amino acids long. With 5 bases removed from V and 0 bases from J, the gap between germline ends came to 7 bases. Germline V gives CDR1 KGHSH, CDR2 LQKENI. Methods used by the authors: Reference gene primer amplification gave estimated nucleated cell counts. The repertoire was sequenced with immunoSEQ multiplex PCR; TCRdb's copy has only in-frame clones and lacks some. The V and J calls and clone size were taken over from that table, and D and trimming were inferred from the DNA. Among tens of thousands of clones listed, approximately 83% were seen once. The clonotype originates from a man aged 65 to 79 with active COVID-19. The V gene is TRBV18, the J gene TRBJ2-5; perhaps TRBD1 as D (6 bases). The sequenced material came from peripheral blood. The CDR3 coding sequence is TGTGCCAGCTCAACAGGGTACCAAGAGACCCAGTACTTC. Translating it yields CASSTGYQETQYF.